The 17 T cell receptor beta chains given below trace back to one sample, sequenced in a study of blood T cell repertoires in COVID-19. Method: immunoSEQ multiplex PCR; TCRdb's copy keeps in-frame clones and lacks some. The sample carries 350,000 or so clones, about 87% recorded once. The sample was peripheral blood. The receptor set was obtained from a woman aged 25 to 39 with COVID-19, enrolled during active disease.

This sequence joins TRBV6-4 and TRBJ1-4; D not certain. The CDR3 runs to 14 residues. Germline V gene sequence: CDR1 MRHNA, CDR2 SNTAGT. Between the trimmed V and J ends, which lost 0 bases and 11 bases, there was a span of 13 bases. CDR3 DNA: TGTGCCAGCAGTGACTCTGATGCGTCCGGGAAACTGTTTTTT. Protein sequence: CASSDSDASGKLFF.

CDR3 in amino acids: CASSVQGSGFYNEQFF. In DNA, the CDR3 is TGTGCCAGCAGCGTTCAGGGCAGTGGATTTTACAATGAGCAGTTCTTC. This chain uses TRBV9 with TRBJ2-1, with D maybe TRBD1 (5 bases). The CDR3 consists of 16 residues. V lost 2 bases, J lost 4 bases, and 16 bases lay in between. The germline CDR1 and CDR2 sequences are SGDLS and YYNGEE. Drawing the rest from reference TRBV9 and TRBJ2-1, the complete variable domain is DSGVTQTPKHLITATGQRVTLRCSPRSGDLSVYWYQQSLDQGLQFLIQYYNGEERAKGNILERFSAQQFPDLHSELNLSSLELGDSALYFCASSVQGSGFYNEQFFGPGTRLTVL.

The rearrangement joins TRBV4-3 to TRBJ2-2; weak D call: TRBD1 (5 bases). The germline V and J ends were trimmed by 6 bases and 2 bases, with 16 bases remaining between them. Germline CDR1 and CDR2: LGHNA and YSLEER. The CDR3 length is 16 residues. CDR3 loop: CASSSFTGRNTGELFF. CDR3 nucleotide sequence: TGCGCCAGCAGTTCTTTTACAGGCCGAAACACCGGGGAGCTGTTTTTT.

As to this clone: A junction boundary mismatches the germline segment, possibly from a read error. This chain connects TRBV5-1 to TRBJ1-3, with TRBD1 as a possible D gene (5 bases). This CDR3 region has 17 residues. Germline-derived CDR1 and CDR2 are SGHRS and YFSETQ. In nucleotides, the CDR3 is TGCGCCGGCAGCTTGGGGCGGGACCGCTGCTCTGGAAACACCATATATTTT. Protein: CAGSLGRDRCSGNTIYF. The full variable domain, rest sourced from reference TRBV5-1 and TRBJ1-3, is KAGVTQTPRYLIKTRGQQVTLSCSPISGHRSVSWYQQTPGQGLQFLFEYFSETQRNKGNFPGRFSGRQFSNSRSEMNVSTLELGDSALYLCAGSLGRDRCSGNTIYFGEGSWLTVV.

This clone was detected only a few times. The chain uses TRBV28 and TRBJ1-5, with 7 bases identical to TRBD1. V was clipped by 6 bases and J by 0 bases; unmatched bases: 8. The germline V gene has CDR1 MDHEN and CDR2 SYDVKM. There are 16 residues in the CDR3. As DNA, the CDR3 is TGTGCCAGCAGCCTCGAGACAGGGACTAGCAATCAGCCCCAGCATTTT. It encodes CASSLETGTSNQPQHF.

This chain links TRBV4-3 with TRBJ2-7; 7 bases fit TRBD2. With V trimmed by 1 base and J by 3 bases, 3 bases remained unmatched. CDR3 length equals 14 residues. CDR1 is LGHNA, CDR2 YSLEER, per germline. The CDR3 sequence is CASSQGVAGYEQYF. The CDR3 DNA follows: TGCGCCAGCAGCCAAGGGGTAGCGGGCTACGAGCAGTACTTC.

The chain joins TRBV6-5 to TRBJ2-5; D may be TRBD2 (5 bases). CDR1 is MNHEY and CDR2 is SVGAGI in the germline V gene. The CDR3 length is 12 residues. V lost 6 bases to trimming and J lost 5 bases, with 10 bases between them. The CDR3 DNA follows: TGTGCCAGCAGGGACTCCTTTGAGACCCAGTACTTC. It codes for CASRDSFETQYF.

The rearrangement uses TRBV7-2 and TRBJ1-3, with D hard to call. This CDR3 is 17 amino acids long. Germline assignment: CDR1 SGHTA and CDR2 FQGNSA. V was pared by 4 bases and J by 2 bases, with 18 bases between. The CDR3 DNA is TGTGCCAGCAGCTCTCCCCAGGAGGGCTTCCCTGGAAACACCATATATTTT. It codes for CASSSPQEGFPGNTIYF.

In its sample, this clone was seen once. The CDR3: CASSSPGLGGKQYF. The CDR3 DNA reads TGCGCCAGCAGCTCACCAGGCCTTGGCGGGAAGCAGTACTTC. V is TRBV5-1 and J is TRBJ2-7; D is perhaps TRBD2 (6 bases). Germline CDR1 is SGHRS and CDR2 is YFSETQ. V lost 3 bases to trimming and J lost 8 bases, with 18 bases between them. The CDR3 is 14 residues long.

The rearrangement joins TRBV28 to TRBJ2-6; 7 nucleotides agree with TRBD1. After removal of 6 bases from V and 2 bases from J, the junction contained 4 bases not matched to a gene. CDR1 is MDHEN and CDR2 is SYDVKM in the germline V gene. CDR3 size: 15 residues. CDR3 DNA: TGTGCCAGCAGCCGTACAGGGGCTGGGGCCAACGTCCTGACTTTC. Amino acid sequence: CASSRTGAGANVLTF.

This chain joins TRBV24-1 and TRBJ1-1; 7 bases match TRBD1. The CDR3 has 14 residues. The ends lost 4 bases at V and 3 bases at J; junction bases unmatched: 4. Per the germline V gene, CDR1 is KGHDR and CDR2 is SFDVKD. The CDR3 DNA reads TGTGCCACCAGTGACCCCGACAGGGACACTGAAGCTTTCTTT. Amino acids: CATSDPDRDTEAFF.

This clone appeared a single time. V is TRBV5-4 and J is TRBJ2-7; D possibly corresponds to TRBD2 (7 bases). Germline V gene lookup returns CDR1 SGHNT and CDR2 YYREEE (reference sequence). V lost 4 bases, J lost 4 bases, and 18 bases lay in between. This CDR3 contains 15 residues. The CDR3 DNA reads TGTGCCAGCAGCCCTATGCCAGGGGAGGGTTACGAGCAGTACTTC. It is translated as CASSPMPGEGYEQYF. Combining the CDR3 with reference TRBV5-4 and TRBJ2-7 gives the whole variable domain ETGVTQSPTHLIKTRGQQVTLRCSSQSGHNTVSWYQQALGQGPQFIFQYYREEENGRGNFPPRFSGLQFPNYSSELNVNALELDDSALYLCASSPMPGEGYEQYFGPGTRLTVT.

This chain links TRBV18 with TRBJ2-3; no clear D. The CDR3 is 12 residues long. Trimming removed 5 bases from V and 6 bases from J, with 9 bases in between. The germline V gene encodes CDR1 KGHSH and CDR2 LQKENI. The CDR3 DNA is TGTGCCAGCTCAAAAGATCGGGATACGCAGTATTTT. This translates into CASSKDRDTQYF.

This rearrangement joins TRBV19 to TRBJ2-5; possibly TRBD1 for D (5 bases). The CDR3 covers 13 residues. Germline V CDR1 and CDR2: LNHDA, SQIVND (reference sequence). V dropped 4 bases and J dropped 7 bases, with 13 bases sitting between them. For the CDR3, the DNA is TGTGCCAGTAGTACGCAGGGTGTCGGGACCCAGTACTTC. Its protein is CASSTQGVGTQYF.

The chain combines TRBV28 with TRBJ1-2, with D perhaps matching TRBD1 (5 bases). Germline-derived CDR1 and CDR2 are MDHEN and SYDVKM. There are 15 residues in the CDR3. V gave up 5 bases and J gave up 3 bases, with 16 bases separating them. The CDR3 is CASSLRRGFDYGYTF. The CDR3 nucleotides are TGTGCCAGCAGTCTCCGGCGGGGGTTCGACTATGGCTACACCTTC.

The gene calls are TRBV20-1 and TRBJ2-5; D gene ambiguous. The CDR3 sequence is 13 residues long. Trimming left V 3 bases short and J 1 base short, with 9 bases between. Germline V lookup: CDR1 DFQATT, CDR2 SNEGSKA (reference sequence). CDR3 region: CSASEVVQETQYF. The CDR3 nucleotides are TGCAGTGCTAGTGAGGTAGTCCAAGAGACCCAGTACTTC.

CDR3 in amino acids: CASSLQVFPNTEAFF. In nucleotides, the CDR3 is TGTGCCAGCAGCCTACAGGTCTTCCCGAACACTGAAGCTTTCTTT. The rearrangement joins TRBV7-6 to TRBJ1-1, with D possibly TRBD1 on 5 matching bases. Germline values: CDR1 SGHVS, CDR2 FNYEAQ. Trimming cost V 5 bases and J 1 base, with 14 bases left between them. This CDR3 has 15 residues. The entire variable domain, with the rest obtained from reference TRBV7-6 and TRBJ1-1, is as follows: GAGVSQSPRYKVTKRGQDVALRCDPISGHVSLYWYRQALGQGPEFLTYFNYEAQQDKSGLPNDRFSAERPEGSISTLTIQRTEQRDSAMYRCASSLQVFPNTEAFFGQGTRLTVV.